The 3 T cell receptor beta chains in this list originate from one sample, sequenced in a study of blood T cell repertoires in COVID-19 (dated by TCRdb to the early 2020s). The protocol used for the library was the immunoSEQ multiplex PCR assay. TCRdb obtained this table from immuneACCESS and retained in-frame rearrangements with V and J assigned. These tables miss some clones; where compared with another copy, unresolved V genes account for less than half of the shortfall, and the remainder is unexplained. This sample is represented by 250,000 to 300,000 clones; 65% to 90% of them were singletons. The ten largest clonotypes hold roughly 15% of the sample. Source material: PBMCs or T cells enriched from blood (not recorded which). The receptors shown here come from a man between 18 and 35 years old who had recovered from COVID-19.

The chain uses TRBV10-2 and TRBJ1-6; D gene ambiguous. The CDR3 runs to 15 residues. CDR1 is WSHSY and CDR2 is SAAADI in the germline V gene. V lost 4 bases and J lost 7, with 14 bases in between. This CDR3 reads CASSGTRSGNSPLHF. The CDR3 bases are TGCGCCAGCAGTGGTACGCGCAGCGGCAATTCACCCCTCCACTTT.

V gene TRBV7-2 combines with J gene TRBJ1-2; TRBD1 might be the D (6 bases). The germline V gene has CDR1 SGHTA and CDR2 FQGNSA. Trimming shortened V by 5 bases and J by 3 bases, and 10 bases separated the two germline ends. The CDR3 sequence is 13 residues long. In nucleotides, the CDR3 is TGTGCCAGCAGCCCGGACAGAGACTATGGCTACACCTTC. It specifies CASSPDRDYGYTF.

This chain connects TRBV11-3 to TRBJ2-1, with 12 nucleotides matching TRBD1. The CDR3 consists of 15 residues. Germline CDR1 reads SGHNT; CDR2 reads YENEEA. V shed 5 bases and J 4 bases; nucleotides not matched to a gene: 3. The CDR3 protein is CASSPGQGAYNEQFF. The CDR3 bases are TGTGCCAGCAGCCCGGGACAGGGGGCTTACAATGAGCAGTTCTTC.